This is a list of T cell receptor beta chains from one sample in a study of blood T cell repertoires in COVID-19. Data came from immunoSEQ multiplex PCR; TCRdb stores just in-frame clones and leaves some out. This table has approximately 340,000 clones, roughly 90% appearing once. The sequencing input was peripheral blood. Receptors were obtained from a man aged 25-40 years with COVID-19, enrolled during active disease. The CDR3 runs from the conserved cysteine through the conserved F or W. A D gene is named only where the DNA matches it firmly. Rows may omit the clone size; those that give it use once, few, many or a size class.

size	V	J	D	DNA	CDR3
-	TRBV5-1	TRBJ1-2	TRBD1	TGCGCCAGCAGCGTAGGGACAGCTAACTATGGCTACACCTTC	CASSVGTANYGYTF
-	TRBV15	TRBJ2-3	-	TGTGCCACCAGCAGGGAGCGCGGCCCAGATACGCAGTATTTT	CATSRERGPDTQYF
-	TRBV9	TRBJ2-3	TRBD1	TGTGCCAGCAGTAAACCGGGGACAGGGATCACAGATACGCAGTATTTT	CASSKPGTGITDTQYF
-	TRBV15	TRBJ2-7	-	TGTGCCACCTCGAAGGACACCCGTTTCTACGAGCAGTACTTC	CATSKDTRFYEQYF
-	TRBV19	TRBJ1-5	-	TGTGCCAGTACCTACAGACCCCTAGGGGTCAGCCCAAATCAGCCCCAGCATTTT	CASTYRPLGVSPNQPQHF
once	TRBV7-2	TRBJ2-1	-	TGTGCCAGCAGCTTACGCTCGCGGGCGATATACAATGAGCAGTTCTTC	CASSLRSRAIYNEQFF
once	TRBV5-1	TRBJ2-5	TRBD1	TGCGCCAGCAGACAGGGGGCAGCGGCTGAGACCCAGTACTTC	CASRQGAAAETQYF
-	TRBV5-1	TRBJ2-3	TRBD2	TGCGCCAGCAGCCGCGGGGGGACCTCCACAGATACGCAGTATTTT	CASSRGGTSTDTQYF
-	TRBV19	TRBJ1-4	-	TGTGCCAGTAGTGAGGAACACGCAACTAATGAAAAACTGTTTTTT	CASSEEHATNEKLFF
-	TRBV4-1	TRBJ1-3	-	TGCGCCAGCAGCCAAGAACATTTTGGCTCAGGGATCTCTGGAAACACCATATATTTT	CASSQEHFGSGISGNTIYF
once	TRBV9	TRBJ1-4	-	TGTGCCAGCAGCGTAGCCCAAAATGAAAAACTGTTTTTT	CASSVAQNEKLFF
-	TRBV28	TRBJ2-5	TRBD2	TGTGCCAGCTCCAACCGGGGGGGGACCCAGTACTTC	CASSNRGGTQYF
-	TRBV6-1	TRBJ2-5	TRBD2	TGTGCCAGCAGTGAATTCCTAGCGGGAGGACCAAAAGAGACCCAGTACTTC	CASSEFLAGGPKETQYF
-	TRBV6-1	TRBJ1-1	TRBD1	TGTGCCAGCAGTGAAGGACAGGGGGTTGTCACTGAAGCTTTCTTT	CASSEGQGVVTEAFF
-	TRBV30	TRBJ2-5	-	TGTGCCTGGAGTCCTCAGGGGACCCAGTACTTC	CAWSPQGTQYF
-	TRBV15	TRBJ2-7	TRBD1	TGTGCCACCAGCAGAGAGGGGACAGGGACCTACGAGCAGTACTTC	CATSREGTGTYEQYF
-	TRBV4-2	TRBJ2-1	TRBD1	TGTGCCAGCAGCCCCGGACAGGGACCCGTTAGCTCCTACAATGAGCAGTTCTTC	CASSPGQGPVSSYNEQFF
-	TRBV4-2	TRBJ1-5	-	TGTGCCAGCAGCCAAGGAGGAGTAGCGAGCAATCAGCCCCAGCATTTT	CASSQGGVASNQPQHF
-	TRBV27	TRBJ2-2	-	TGTGCCAGCAGAACACCCCGCGGGACGGCTGGGACCGGGGAGCTGTTTTTT	CASRTPRGTAGTGELFF
-	TRBV7-9	TRBJ2-1	TRBD2	TGTGCCAGCAGCTTGGGGGGGATAGGAGGTTCCAATGAGCAGTTCTTC	CASSLGGIGGSNEQFF
-	TRBV6-5	TRBJ1-2	TRBD1	TGTGCCAGCAGGAGACAGGGAGGTAACTATGGCTACACCTTC	CASRRQGGNYGYTF
once	TRBV19	TRBJ1-5	TRBD1	TGTGCCAGTAGTACAAGACAGGGCCTTCAGCCCCAGCATTTT	CASSTRQGLQPQHF
-	TRBV19	TRBJ2-1	-	TGTGCCAGTACTAGGGACGGGAGCTCCTACAATGAGCAGTTCTTC	CASTRDGSSYNEQFF
-	TRBV29-1	TRBJ2-3	-	TGCAGCATTTGGGACTCCACCCCGACAGATACGCAGTATTTT	CSIWDSTPTDTQYF
-	TRBV6-2/TRBV6-3	TRBJ2-7	-	TGTGCCAGCAGTTCGAACGGGTTCTACGAGCAGTACTTC	CASSSNGFYEQYF
many	TRBV11-2	TRBJ2-6	TRBD1	TGTGCCAGCAGGTCCACAGGGGGACGAGCTGGGGCCAACGTCCTGACTTTC	CASRSTGGRAGANVLTF
-	TRBV19	TRBJ1-5	-	TGTGCCAGTAGTCCCCGGGGAAGGGAGGTAGGAGTCAGTCAGCCCCAGCATTTT	CASSPRGREVGVSQPQHF
once	TRBV12-3/TRBV12-4	TRBJ2-3	-	TGTGCCATGACCCTCGGGTACACAGATACGCAGTATTTT	CAMTLGYTDTQYF
-	TRBV28	TRBJ2-1	-	TGTGCCAGCAGTTTTGATCGGGGCTACAATGAGCAGTTCTTC	CASSFDRGYNEQFF
-	TRBV9	TRBJ1-1	TRBD1	TGTGCCAGCAGCCCCCGGGACAGGGGCATGAACACTGAAGCTTTCTTT	CASSPRDRGMNTEAFF
-	TRBV6-6	TRBJ2-1	-	TGTGCCAGCAGTCCAGGTAGTGAGGAGCAGTTCTTC	CASSPGSEEQFF